A selection of T cell receptor beta chains follows, all from one sample in a study of a mutant IDH1 vaccine in newly diagnosed glioma. Generated by immunoSEQ multiplex PCR, the TCRdb table keeps only in-frame clones and is missing some. Here the sample spans roughly 86,000 clones, roughly 75% being singletons. This specimen consisted of PBMCs, obtained from a glioma patient treated with radiotherapy, temozolomide or both. The receptors were gathered from a man aged 40-55 years with glioma. The CDR3 runs from the conserved cysteine through the conserved F or W. D genes are given only for firm matches. Rows give clone size only sometimes, using once, few, many, or a class for an expanded clone.

clone_size j_call d_call v_call cdr3_aa cdr3_nt
NA TRBJ2-5 TRBD1 TRBV27 CASSFRQGPGQYF TGTGCCAGCAGTTTTCGACAGGGCCCAGGACAGTACTTC
NA TRBJ1-1 NA TRBV6-5 CASSYGGRGEAFF TGTGCCAGCAGTTACGGAGGCAGGGGTGAAGCTTTCTTT
NA TRBJ1-3 NA TRBV19 CASRSNQGFGNTIYF TGTGCCAGTAGATCAAATCAGGGATTCGGAAACACCATATATTTT
NA TRBJ2-6 NA TRBV5-4 CASSPTRSGANVLTF TGTGCCAGCAGCCCGACCCGATCTGGGGCCAACGTCCTGACTTTC
NA TRBJ2-7 TRBD1 TRBV7-8 CASSPLRGMNEQYF TGTGCCAGCAGCCCCCTCAGGGGGATGAACGAGCAGTACTTC
NA TRBJ1-2 NA TRBV10-3 CAISEGWGAGYGYTF TGTGCCATCAGTGAGGGATGGGGGGCTGGATATGGCTACACCTTC
NA TRBJ2-7 NA TRBV5-1 CASSESSGEQYF TGCGCCAGCAGCGAGTCTTCAGGCGAGCAGTACTTC
NA TRBJ2-7 TRBD2 TRBV7-9 CASGRGAYEQYF TGTGCCAGCGGGCGGGGGGCCTACGAGCAGTACTTC
NA TRBJ1-5 TRBD1 TRBV28 CASSPRTGSGNQPQHF TGTGCCAGCAGTCCCAGGACAGGGAGTGGCAATCAGCCCCAGCATTTT
NA TRBJ1-2 NA TRBV28 CASSPSANYGYTF TGTGCCAGCTCTCCGTCGGCTAACTATGGCTACACCTTC
NA TRBJ2-1 TRBD1 TRBV28 CATQGRGNHEQFF TGTGCCACCCAGGGCAGGGGGAACCATGAGCAGTTCTTC
few TRBJ2-2 TRBD2 TRBV10-1 CASSESGGARTGELFF TGCGCCAGCAGTGAATCGGGGGGGGCCCGGACCGGGGAGCTGTTTTTT
NA TRBJ2-1 TRBD1 TRBV29-1 CSVSDRGLSGEQFF TGCAGCGTTTCGGACAGGGGGCTCTCAGGTGAGCAGTTCTTC
NA TRBJ2-2 TRBD1 TRBV18 CASSQRGPGGLTGELFF TGTGCCAGCTCACAAAGGGGGCCAGGGGGCCTCACCGGGGAGCTGTTTTTT
NA TRBJ1-3 TRBD1 TRBV19 CASSPRGTPVSGNTIYF TGTGCCAGTAGTCCCAGGGGGACACCGGTCTCTGGAAACACCATATATTTT
once TRBJ1-4 TRBD1 TRBV5-5 CASSQDRADLQKLFF TGTGCCAGCAGCCAGGACAGGGCGGACCTCCAAAAACTGTTTTTT
NA TRBJ1-5 TRBD1 TRBV15 CATSSFQGVIQPQHF TGTGCCACCAGCAGTTTCCAGGGGGTCATTCAGCCCCAGCATTTT
NA TRBJ1-1 NA TRBV2 CASSLIKGEAFF TGTGCCAGCAGTCTTATCAAGGGTGAAGCTTTCTTT
NA TRBJ1-6 NA TRBV5-1 CASSLLTENSPLHF TGCGCCAGCAGCCTTTTGACAGAAAATTCACCCCTCCACTTT
NA TRBJ2-3 NA TRBV4-1 CASSPTRINTDTQYF TGCGCCAGCAGCCCTACTAGAATTAACACAGATACGCAGTATTTT
few TRBJ2-1 NA TRBV7-9 CASSGGPRINEQFF TGTGCCAGCAGCGGTGGCCCGCGGATCAATGAGCAGTTCTTC
NA TRBJ2-7 TRBD2 TRBV5-5 CASSPLLAGAYEQYF TGTGCCAGCAGCCCTTTACTAGCGGGGGCCTACGAGCAGTACTTC
NA TRBJ2-7 TRBD2 TRBV4-2 CASSHSGPGLAGGPLAEQYF TGTGCCAGCAGCCACTCCGGTCCGGGACTAGCGGGAGGCCCCTTGGCCGAGCAGTACTTC
few TRBJ1-1 NA TRBV6-1 CASSEATGRGEAFF TGTGCCAGCAGTGAAGCTACAGGGAGGGGTGAAGCTTTCTTT
many TRBJ1-4 TRBD1 TRBV14 CASSQRNSDRAPEKLFF TGTGCCAGCAGCCAAAGGAACTCGGACAGGGCACCTGAAAAACTGTTTTTT
NA TRBJ2-3 TRBD2 TRBV11-2 CASSRNPGLGGTDTQYF TGTGCCAGCAGCCGAAATCCGGGACTAGGGGGTACAGATACGCAGTATTTT
NA TRBJ1-3 NA TRBV18 CASSPASEMNTIYF TGTGCCAGCTCACCAGCCAGCGAAATGAACACCATATATTTT
NA TRBJ1-2 NA TRBV10-3 CAISESGRRTF TGTGCCATCAGTGAGTCGGGACGGCGCACCTTC
NA TRBJ2-7 NA TRBV15 CATSRGTGTRNYEQYF TGTGCCACCAGCAGAGGGACCGGGACCCGAAACTACGAGCAGTACTTC
NA TRBJ2-7 TRBD1 TRBV2 CASRGDSRSYEQYF TGTGCCAGCAGGGGGGACAGCCGATCCTACGAGCAGTACTTC
NA TRBJ1-6 NA TRBV11-2 CASSPFGPNSPLHF TGTGCCAGCAGCCCTTTCGGACCAAATTCACCCCTCCACTTT
NA TRBJ1-2 NA TRBV10-2 CASSVARENYGYTF TGCGCCAGCAGTGTGGCCAGGGAAAACTATGGCTACACCTTC
NA TRBJ2-5 NA TRBV7-8 CASSPWLRETQYF TGTGCCAGCAGCCCTTGGCTCCGGGAGACCCAGTACTTC
NA TRBJ2-7 TRBD2 TRBV5-6 CASSLGGWGTNSYEQYF TGTGCCAGCAGCTTGGGAGGGTGGGGGACTAACTCCTACGAGCAGTACTTC
NA TRBJ2-3 NA TRBV19 CASSIGGLGTDTQYF TGTGCCAGTAGTATCGGGGGTTTGGGCACAGATACGCAGTATTTT
NA TRBJ2-1 TRBD1 TRBV4-2 CASSQDWTGGNEQFF TGTGCCAGCAGCCAAGATTGGACAGGGGGCAATGAGCAGTTCTTC
NA TRBJ2-7 NA TRBV15 CATSRVNPPEQYF TGTGCCACCAGCAGAGTAAACCCCCCCGAGCAGTACTTC
few TRBJ2-7 TRBD2 TRBV29-1 CSVVGLAHEQYF TGCAGCGTTGTAGGACTAGCCCACGAGCAGTACTTC
NA TRBJ2-1 TRBD2 TRBV5-1 CASAKQRGDYNEQFF TGCGCCAGCGCCAAACAGCGGGGGGACTACAATGAGCAGTTCTTC
NA TRBJ2-7 NA TRBV15 CATSRGTLSSYEQYF TGTGCCACCAGCAGGGGGACTCTGAGCTCCTACGAGCAGTACTTC
NA TRBJ1-5 NA TRBV5-4 CASSLRHNLGPQHF TGTGCCAGCAGCTTGAGGCACAACCTCGGGCCCCAGCATTTT
once TRBJ2-3 TRBD2 TRBV6-1 CASSFSAGEDTQYF TGTGCCAGCAGTTTCTCGGCGGGGGAAGATACGCAGTATTTT
NA TRBJ1-4 NA TRBV7-2 CASSPANRLGEKLFF TGTGCCAGCAGCCCGGCAAACCGGTTGGGTGAAAAACTGTTTTTT
NA TRBJ2-5 NA TRBV15 CATSRDGGWKTQYF TGTGCCACCAGCAGAGATGGGGGTTGGAAGACCCAGTACTTC
NA TRBJ1-2 TRBD1 TRBV27 CASSPNRGAIGLWGYTF TGTGCCAGCAGTCCCAACAGGGGAGCCATTGGCCTTTGGGGCTACACCTTC
NA TRBJ2-5 TRBD2 TRBV4-2 CASSQVGTSGGAQETQYF TGTGCCAGCAGCCAAGTTGGAACTAGCGGGGGGGCGCAAGAGACCCAGTACTTC
NA TRBJ2-3 NA TRBV4-3 CASSQGRMNPQYF TGCGCCAGCAGCCAAGGGCGGATGAATCCGCAGTATTTT
NA TRBJ1-1 NA TRBV19 CASRTATVSVNTEAFF TGTGCCAGTAGAACTGCGACAGTTTCTGTGAACACTGAAGCTTTCTTT
NA TRBJ1-5 TRBD1 TRBV15 CATSSPGQGLDQPQHF TGTGCCACCAGCAGCCCCGGACAGGGTCTAGATCAGCCCCAGCATTTT
NA TRBJ2-1 TRBD2 TRBV6-6 CASSYLGGGFGEQFF TGTGCCAGCAGTTATCTTGGCGGGGGGTTTGGTGAGCAGTTCTTC
NA TRBJ2-1 TRBD2 TRBV6-1 CASTTTSGSYNEQFF TGTGCCAGCACCACAACTAGCGGGAGCTACAATGAGCAGTTCTTC
NA TRBJ1-1 NA TRBV5-5 CASSSRLGAETEAFF TGTGCCAGCAGCTCTAGGTTGGGGGCGGAAACTGAAGCTTTCTTT
NA TRBJ2-5 NA TRBV5-1 CASSLGGVETQYF TGCGCCAGCAGCTTGGGTGGTGTAGAGACCCAGTACTTC
NA TRBJ2-3 TRBD1 TRBV9 CASSGQGTPVTDTQYF TGTGCCAGCAGCGGACAGGGGACCCCTGTCACAGATACGCAGTATTTT